This T cell receptor (beta chain) is from a study of blood T cell repertoires in COVID-19. Looking at the study overall: Some COVID-19 samples were acute and others convalescent; all came from the United States, Italy and Spain. In each case, the material was cDNA or gDNA derived from T cells, B-cell-depleted T cells, or PBMCs.

CDR3 length: 14 amino acids. Germline CDR1 SGHTA, CDR2 FQGNSA. With 2 bases removed from V and 4 bases from J, the gap between germline ends came to 9 bases. How the authors handled the data: Using reference gene primer amplification, nucleated cell counts were estimated. The method was immunoSEQ multiplex PCR; TCRdb's version includes in-frame clones alone and lacks a portion of them. V and J calls plus clone size are reproduced from that table; the DNA served to infer D and trimming. The sample lists over 85,000 clones, around 68% seen once, with 7.6% in the top ten. The clonotype comes from a woman aged 60-70 years with acute or convalescent COVID-19. This chain connects TRBV7-2 to TRBJ1-3, with a tentative D call TRBD1 (5 bases). The sequenced material came from peripheral blood. The CDR3 coding sequence is TGTGCCAGCAGCTTAATGGCAGGGGGAAACACCATATATTTT. It specifies CASSLMAGGNTIYF.